This section outlines one T cell receptor beta chain sequence together with its context. This sample stems from a study of blood T cell repertoires in COVID-19. Study overall: The samples span acute and convalescent COVID-19 from the United States, Italy and Spain. T cells, B-cell-depleted T cells, or PBMCs supplied cDNA or gDNA.

Original methodology: The authors estimated nucleated cell counts from reference gene primer amplification. The assay was immunoSEQ multiplex PCR, and TCRdb's table has in-frame clones only and misses some. V, J and clone size were drawn from that table, and D and trimming were deduced from the DNA. Of about 150,000 clones detected, about 88% appear once; the ten largest clones hold under 8.5%. Followed longitudinally, the Seattle patients had been enrolled during active infection. The receptor's source is a woman aged 55-70 years with COVID-19, enrolled during active disease. The sequencing sample was made of peripheral blood.

This CDR3 reads CASSFSRGNQPQHF. The CDR3 DNA reads as TGTGCCAGCAGTTTTTCCCGAGGCAATCAGCCCCAGCATTTT. The V and J genes are TRBV6-5 and TRBJ1-5; no firm D call. Per germline, CDR1 MNHEY and CDR2 SVGAGI. Trimming stripped 4 bases from V and 2 bases from J, with 9 bases between. This CDR3 comprises 14 residues.